This TCR beta chain originates from a study of T cells in Graves' hyperthyroidism and ophthalmopathy. V lost 4 bases and J 3 bases, leaving 9 bases between the germline ends. CDR1 is SGHTA, CDR2 FQGNSA, per germline. The CDR3 has 13 amino acids. Researchers took RNA transcripts and amplified the TCR beta CDR3 regions from them. A first-round RT-PCR of the TCR CDR3 used the HTBI primer set. TCRdb called the multiplex PCR reads again in MiXCR, with one record for every CDR3 protein. The profile covers hundreds of thousands of distinct CDR3 sequences, with around 13% appearing a single time and around 5.4% taken by the ten largest. This clonotype has at least ten counts.

V usage is TRBV7-2 and J usage is TRBJ2-5; no clear D. The TCR sequence derives from a woman in her 30s with Graves' hyperthyroidism that later progressed to Graves' ophthalmopathy. The source material was blood. CDR3 in amino acids: CASSSLTEETQYF. DNA for the CDR3: TGTGCCAGCAGCTCCCTCACCGAAGAGACCCAGTACTTC.